The present T cell receptor beta chain was sequenced within a study of shared clonotypes between healthy human individuals. Points from the study as a whole: An expected dependence of interdonor clonotype sharing on sequencing depth was noted.

The study ran the assay at deep level. Only in-frame clones appear in the TCRdb table, and some are missing; sequencing was by immunoSEQ multiplex PCR. Found here are roughly 520,000 clones, roughly 95% of them singletons; the top ten hold about 0.059%. Details on this clone: Its target is unknown.

CDR1 is MNHNY and CDR2 is SVGAGI in the germline V gene (reference sequence). There are 14 residues in the CDR3. V lost 11 bases and J lost 3, with 17 bases in between. This sequence joins TRBV6-6 and TRBJ1-3, with TRBD1 as a possible D gene (6 bases). The TCR was taken from a woman in her thirties in good health. The specimen sequenced was naive CD4+ T cells sorted from blood. Indicated subset: CD45RA+ positively selected. The CDR3: CAAGQGLVGNTIYF. The CDR3 nucleotides read TGTGCCGCGGGGCAGGGGTTAGTTGGAAACACCATATATTTT.